This entry features one T cell receptor beta chain sequence. Its antigen remains unknown. Trimming at V came to 4 bases and at J to 5 bases, leaving 2 bases not matched to a gene. CDR3 length: 13 amino acids. The V gene's germline CDR1 is LNHDA and CDR2 SQIVND (reference sequence). Time point in this sample: peripheral blood 6 weeks after treatment start. Enrolled patients showed locally advanced or metastatic urothelial carcinoma. The entry originates in a study of PD-L1 blockade in urothelial cancer. As for the study in general: Blood analysis took place 3 weeks (second dose) and 6 weeks after treatment start.

Study-wide results and limits: Clones that were tumor-associated expanded more in the blood of durable-benefit patients at 3 weeks.

The method was immunoSEQ multiplex PCR; TCRdb's version includes in-frame clones alone and lacks a portion of them. The data hold tens of thousands of clones, with roughly 84% observed a single time. This chain joins TRBV19 and TRBJ1-2; 9 bases match TRBD1. The material sequenced was PBMCs, taken around atezolizumab (anti-PD-L1) treatment. This sequence originates from a man in his 70s with urothelial cancer. The CDR3 protein is CASSTGTGYGYTF. DNA for the CDR3: TGTGCCAGTAGTACCGGGACAGGGTATGGCTACACCTTC.